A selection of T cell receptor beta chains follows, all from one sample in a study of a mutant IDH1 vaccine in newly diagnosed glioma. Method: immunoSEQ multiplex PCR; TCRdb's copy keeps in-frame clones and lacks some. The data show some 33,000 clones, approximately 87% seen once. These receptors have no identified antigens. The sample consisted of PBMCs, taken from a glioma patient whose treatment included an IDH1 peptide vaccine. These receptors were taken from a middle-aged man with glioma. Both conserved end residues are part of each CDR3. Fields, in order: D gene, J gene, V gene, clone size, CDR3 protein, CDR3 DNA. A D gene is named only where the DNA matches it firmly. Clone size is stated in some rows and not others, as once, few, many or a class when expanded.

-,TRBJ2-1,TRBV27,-,CASNKRLASYNEQFF,TGTGCCAGCAACAAGCGATTGGCTTCCTACAATGAGCAGTTCTTC
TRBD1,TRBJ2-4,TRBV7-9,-,CASSLSGQAPFGDIQYF,TGTGCCAGCAGCTTGAGCGGACAGGCCCCCTTCGGGGACATTCAGTACTTC
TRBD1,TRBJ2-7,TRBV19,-,CASSRDRGIEQYF,TGTGCCAGTAGTCGGGACAGGGGGATCGAGCAGTACTTC
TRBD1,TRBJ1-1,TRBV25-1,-,CASRWTGNTEAFF,TGTGCCAGCAGATGGACAGGGAACACTGAAGCTTTCTTT
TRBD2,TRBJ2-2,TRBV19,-,CASSIRLAGGTNTGELFF,TGTGCCAGTAGTATTCGCTTAGCGGGGGGCACGAACACCGGGGAGCTGTTTTTT
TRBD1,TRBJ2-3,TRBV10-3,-,CAISDGTGVSGTDTQYF,TGTGCCATCAGTGACGGGACAGGGGTTTCCGGCACAGATACGCAGTATTTT
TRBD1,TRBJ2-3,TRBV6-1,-,CASSKQGDTQYF,TGTGCCAGCAGTAAACAGGGGGATACGCAGTATTTT
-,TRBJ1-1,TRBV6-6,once,CASRARDTTEAFF,TGTGCCAGCAGGGCCCGGGACACCACTGAAGCTTTCTTT
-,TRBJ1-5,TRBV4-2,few,CASSQLTDQPQHF,TGTGCCAGCAGCCAACTGACGGATCAGCCCCAGCATTTT
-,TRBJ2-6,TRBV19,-,CASSIQTAVSSGANVLTF,TGTGCCAGTAGTATACAGACGGCGGTGAGCTCTGGGGCCAACGTCCTGACTTTC
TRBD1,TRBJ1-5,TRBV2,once,CASSQGAEGPQHF,TGTGCCAGTTCACAGGGGGCGGAGGGGCCCCAGCATTTT
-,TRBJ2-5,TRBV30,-,CAWSVLAGQETQYF,TGTGCCTGGAGTGTCCTGGCTGGCCAAGAGACCCAGTACTTC
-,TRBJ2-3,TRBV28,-,CASSFTLGTSSTDTQYF,TGTGCCAGCAGTTTCACGCTGGGAACATCTAGCACAGATACGCAGTATTTT
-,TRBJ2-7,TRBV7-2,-,CASSLSREGYEQYF,TGTGCCAGCAGCCTCTCCCGGGAAGGGTACGAGCAGTACTTC
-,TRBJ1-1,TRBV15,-,CATSRDPRHENTEAFF,TGTGCCACCAGCAGAGATCCTAGACACGAGAACACTGAAGCTTTCTTT
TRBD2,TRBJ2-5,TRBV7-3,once,CASSLAGGVRETQYF,TGTGCCAGCAGCTTAGCGGGAGGGGTGAGGGAGACCCAGTACTTC
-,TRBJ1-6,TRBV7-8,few,CASSLAGNSPLHF,TGTGCCAGCAGCTTAGCTGGGAATTCACCCCTCCACTTT
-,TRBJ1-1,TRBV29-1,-,CSVEGNLNTEAFF,TGCAGCGTCGAGGGGAATCTGAACACTGAAGCTTTCTTT
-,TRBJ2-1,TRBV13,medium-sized,CASSGTPYFSYNEQFF,TGTGCCAGCAGCGGGACACCCTACTTCTCCTACAATGAGCAGTTCTTC
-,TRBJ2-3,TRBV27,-,CASSLLSFAGTDTQYF,TGTGCCAGCAGTTTATTGAGTTTTGCGGGCACAGATACGCAGTATTTT
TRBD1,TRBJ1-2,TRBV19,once,CASRTGTGGNGYTF,TGTGCCAGTAGGACCGGGACAGGGGGAAATGGCTACACCTTC
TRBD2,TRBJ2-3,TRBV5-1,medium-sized,CASSFQRGGSTDTQYF,TGCGCCAGCAGTTTTCAGCGGGGGGGTAGCACAGATACGCAGTATTTT
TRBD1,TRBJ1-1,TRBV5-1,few,CASSLARFTQGGRNTEAFF,TGCGCCAGCAGCTTGGCTCGGTTCACTCAGGGGGGCCGGAACACTGAAGCTTTCTTT
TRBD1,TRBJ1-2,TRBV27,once,CASSTGYGGYTF,TGTGCCAGTTCGACAGGGTACGGTGGCTACACCTTC
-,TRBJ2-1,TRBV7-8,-,CASSLGRGLWNEQFF,TGTGCCAGCAGCTTAGGGAGGGGGCTTTGGAATGAGCAGTTCTTC
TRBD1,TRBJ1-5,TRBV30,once,CAWDLGTGGDQPQHF,TGTGCCTGGGATCTCGGGACAGGGGGCGATCAGCCCCAGCATTTT
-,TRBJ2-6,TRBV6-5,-,CASTPGVAGANVLTF,TGTGCCAGCACCCCAGGGGTTGCTGGGGCCAACGTCCTGACTTTC
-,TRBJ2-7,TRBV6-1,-,CASTSTSYEQYF,TGTGCCAGCACTTCTACTTCCTACGAGCAGTACTTC